This T cell receptor (beta chain) was recovered during a study of response to subunit inactivated influenza vaccine. From the RT-PCR reads, TCRdb called clonotypes with MiXCR, one entry per CDR3 protein. The sample consists of more than 400,000 distinct CDR3 sequences, about 7.2% of them appearing once. The CDR3 consists of 15 residues. In germline, CDR1 is SGHDN, CDR2 FVKESK. V was clipped by 3 bases and J by 2 bases, with 14 bases between them. The source of this sequence is a man aged 50-75 years who received an inactivated influenza vaccine. This chain joins TRBV14 and TRBJ2-7; no definite D call. The sample in question was PBMCs from blood, obtained less than 30 months after vaccination. CDR3 bases: TGTGCCAGCAGCCAGTCGATATCAATCGCCTACGAGCAGTACTTC. Translating it yields CASSQSISIAYEQYF. Full variable domain (rest looked up from reference TRBV14 and TRBJ2-7): EAGVTQFPSHSVIEKGQTVTLRCDPISGHDNLYWYRRVMGKEIKFLLHFVKESKQDESGMPNNRFLAERTGGTYSTLKVQPAELEDSGVYFCASSQSISIAYEQYFGPGTRLTVT.